Presented here are 8 T cell receptor beta chains from one specimen sequenced in a study of CD8 T cells in Susac syndrome. Reverse transcription of about 0.5 to 1 ug RNA was carried out with random hexamers. MiXCR, applied by TCRdb to the immunoSEQ multiplex PCR reads, yields one record per CDR3 protein. Seen here are about 210,000 distinct CDR3 sequences, 85% to 95% observed once, and the top ten hold 0.15%. The sample taken for sequencing was CD4+ T cells from PBMCs. The receptor set was obtained from a human donor with Susac syndrome.

The rearrangement links TRBV19 to TRBJ2-2; D is undetermined. This CDR3 has 13 residues. Trimming left V 5 bases short and J 6 bases short, with 10 bases between. Germline CDR1 reads LNHDA; CDR2 reads SQIVND (reference sequence). The CDR3 sequence: CASSVGWAGELFF. The CDR3 DNA sequence: TGTGCCAGTAGTGTGGGTTGGGCCGGGGAGCTGTTTTTT.

The chain couples TRBV9 to TRBJ1-2; unclear D gene. The CDR3 loop spans 16 amino acids. Germline CDR1 and CDR2: SGDLS and YYNGEE. The V end lost 0 bases, the J end lost 2 bases, and 14 bases lay between the germline ends. CDR3 in amino acids: CASSVGLAGINYGYTF. Written as DNA, the CDR3 is TGTGCCAGCAGCGTAGGTCTGGCAGGTATCAACTATGGCTACACCTTC.

The chain recombines TRBV3-1 with TRBJ2-3, with 9 bases identical to TRBD2. Looked up from germline, CDR1 is LGHDT and CDR2 is YNNKEL (reference sequence). Unmatched junction bases numbered 6, after V lost 0 bases and J lost 5 bases. The CDR3 has 16 residues. CDR3 in amino acids: CASSQDASGVVDTQYF. In DNA form, the CDR3 reads TGTGCCAGCAGCCAAGACGCTAGCGGGGTTGTAGATACGCAGTATTTT.

This rearrangement joins TRBV4-2 to TRBJ1-4; no clear D gene. Per the germline V gene, CDR1 is LGHNA and CDR2 is YNFKEQ. The V and J ends lost 0 bases and 0 bases respectively, with 11 bases between them. The CDR3 sequence is 17 residues long. The CDR3 nucleotides read TGTGCCAGCAGCCAAGAAGGACGGAAAGCAACTAATGAAAAACTGTTTTTT. It yields the protein CASSQEGRKATNEKLFF.

V usage is TRBV5-1 and J usage is TRBJ1-2; 9 nucleotides align to TRBD1. Germline values: CDR1 SGHRS, CDR2 YFSETQ. V gave up 4 bases and J gave up 8 bases; unmatched junction bases: 12. The length of the CDR3 is 15 residues. The CDR3 here is CASSPVWDRASGYTF. CDR3 DNA: TGCGCCAGCAGCCCGGTTTGGGACAGGGCTTCCGGCTACACCTTC.

The chain is built from TRBV12-3 or TRBV12-4 and TRBJ1-6, with D perhaps matching TRBD1 (6 bases). The CDR3 consists of 21 residues. With 2 bases removed from V and 0 bases from J, the gap between germline ends came to 23 bases. CDR3 DNA: TGTGCCAGCAGTTTATGGGTCCATAGGGACACACTGAGCTCCTATAATTCACCCCTCCACTTT. Translated, it gives CASSLWVHRDTLSSYNSPLHF.

This chain uses TRBV29-1 with TRBJ2-1; possibly TRBD2 for D (6 bases). With 5 bases removed from V and 1 base from J, the gap between germline ends came to 15 bases. The CDR3 has 15 residues. Per the germline V gene, CDR1 is SQVTM and CDR2 is ANQGSEA. The CDR3 DNA reads TGCAGCGTTACGAGGAGGGAAGATTCCTACAATGAGCAGTTCTTC. This sequence encodes CSVTRREDSYNEQFF.

V is TRBV5-1 and J is TRBJ2-5; 9 bases are a match to TRBD1. The CDR3 sequence is 15 residues long. After removal of 4 bases from V and 5 bases from J, the junction contained 9 bases not matched to a gene. Germline-derived CDR1 and CDR2 are SGHRS and YFSETQ. Written as DNA, the CDR3 is TGCGCCAGCAGCCAGCTAACAGGGGGCTTGGAGACCCAGTACTTC. Amino acids: CASSQLTGGLETQYF. Complete variable domain (other parts from reference TRBV5-1 and TRBJ2-5): KAGVTQTPRYLIKTRGQQVTLSCSPISGHRSVSWYQQTPGQGLQFLFEYFSETQRNKGNFPGRFSGRQFSNSRSEMNVSTLELGDSALYLCASSQLTGGLETQYFGPGTRLLVL.